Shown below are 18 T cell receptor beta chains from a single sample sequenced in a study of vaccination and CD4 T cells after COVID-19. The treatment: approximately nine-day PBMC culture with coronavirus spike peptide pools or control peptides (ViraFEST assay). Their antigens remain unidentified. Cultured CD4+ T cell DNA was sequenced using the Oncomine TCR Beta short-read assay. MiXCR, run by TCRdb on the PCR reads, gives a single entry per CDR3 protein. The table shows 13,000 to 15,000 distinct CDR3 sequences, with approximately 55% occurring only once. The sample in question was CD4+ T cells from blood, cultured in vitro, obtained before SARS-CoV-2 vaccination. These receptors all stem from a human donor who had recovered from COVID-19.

CDR3 nucleotide sequence: TGTGCCAGCAGTGACGAAGCGGGACCCTACAATGAGCAGTTCTTC. This encodes CASSDEAGPYNEQFF. The V gene is TRBV6-4, the J gene TRBJ2-1; 7 positions match TRBD2. In germline, CDR1 is MRHNA, CDR2 SNTAGT. V dropped 2 bases and J dropped 2; count of bases not matched to a gene: 3. The CDR3 is 15 residues long.

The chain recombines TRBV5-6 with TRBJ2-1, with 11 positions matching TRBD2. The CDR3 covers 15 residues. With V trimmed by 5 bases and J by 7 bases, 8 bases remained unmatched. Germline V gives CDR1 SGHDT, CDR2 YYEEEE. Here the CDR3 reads CASRSSGRPKNEQFF. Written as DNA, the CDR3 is TGTGCCAGCAGGTCTAGCGGGAGGCCCAAAAATGAGCAGTTCTTC.

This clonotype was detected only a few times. The CDR3 is CASSMVDGYGYTF. In DNA, the CDR3 is TGTGCCAGTAGTATGGTGGACGGATATGGCTACACCTTC. The chain is built from TRBV19 and TRBJ1-2; no clear D. V gave up 3 bases and J gave up 5 bases, with 10 bases separating them. The CDR3 extends over 13 amino acids. Germline CDR1 and CDR2: LNHDA and SQIVND (reference sequence).

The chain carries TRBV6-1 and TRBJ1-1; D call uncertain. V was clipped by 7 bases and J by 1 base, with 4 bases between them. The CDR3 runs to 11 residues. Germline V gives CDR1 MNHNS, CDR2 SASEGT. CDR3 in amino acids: CASKENTEAFF. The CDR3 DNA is TGTGCCAGCAAGGAGAACACTGAAGCTTTCTTT.

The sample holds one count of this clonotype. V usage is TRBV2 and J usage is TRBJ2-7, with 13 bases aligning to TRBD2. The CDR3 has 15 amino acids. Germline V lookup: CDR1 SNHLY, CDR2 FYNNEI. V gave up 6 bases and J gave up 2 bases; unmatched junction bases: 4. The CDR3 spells CASREGTSGTYEQYF. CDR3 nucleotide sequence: TGTGCCAGCAGGGAGGGGACTAGCGGGACCTACGAGCAGTACTTC.

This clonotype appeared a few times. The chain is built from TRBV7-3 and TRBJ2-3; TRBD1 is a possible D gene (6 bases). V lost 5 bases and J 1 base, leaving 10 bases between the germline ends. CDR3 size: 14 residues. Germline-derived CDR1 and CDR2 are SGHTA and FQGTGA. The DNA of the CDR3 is TGTGCCAGCAGCGCCGCAGGGGGCACAGATACGCAGTATTTT. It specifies CASSAAGGTDTQYF.

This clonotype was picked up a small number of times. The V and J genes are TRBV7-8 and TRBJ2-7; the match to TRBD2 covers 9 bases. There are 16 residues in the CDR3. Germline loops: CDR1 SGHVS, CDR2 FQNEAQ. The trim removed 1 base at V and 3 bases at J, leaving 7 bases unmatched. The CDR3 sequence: CASSLGGSGSLYEQYF. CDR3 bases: TGTGCCAGCAGCTTAGGGGGTAGCGGGAGTCTCTACGAGCAGTACTTC.

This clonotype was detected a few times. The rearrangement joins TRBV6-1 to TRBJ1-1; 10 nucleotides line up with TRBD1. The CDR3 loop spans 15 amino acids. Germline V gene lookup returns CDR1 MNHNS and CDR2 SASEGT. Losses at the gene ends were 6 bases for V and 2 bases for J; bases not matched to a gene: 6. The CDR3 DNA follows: TGTGCCAGCAGCCTCTGGACAGGGGGTAACACTGAAGCTTTCTTT. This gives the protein CASSLWTGGNTEAFF.

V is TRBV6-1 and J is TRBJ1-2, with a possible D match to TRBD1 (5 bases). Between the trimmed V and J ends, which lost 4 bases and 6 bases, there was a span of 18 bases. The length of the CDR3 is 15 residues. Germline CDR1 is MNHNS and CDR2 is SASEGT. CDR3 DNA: TGTGCCAGCAGTGGCAGGGAGGGCCGTTTGGATGGCTACACCTTC. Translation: CASSGREGRLDGYTF.

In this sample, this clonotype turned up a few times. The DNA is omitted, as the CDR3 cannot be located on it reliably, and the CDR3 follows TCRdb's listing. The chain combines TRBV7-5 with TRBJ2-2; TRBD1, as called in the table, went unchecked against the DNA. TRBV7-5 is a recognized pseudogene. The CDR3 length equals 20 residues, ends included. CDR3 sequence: CISVPEDERTDRPSGGELFF.

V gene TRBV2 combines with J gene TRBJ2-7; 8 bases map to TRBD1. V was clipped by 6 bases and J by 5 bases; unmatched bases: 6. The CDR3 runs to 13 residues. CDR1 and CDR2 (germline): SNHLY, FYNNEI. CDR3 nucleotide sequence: TGTGCCAGCAGCCTCGGACAGGGCAACGAGCAGTACTTC. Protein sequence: CASSLGQGNEQYF.

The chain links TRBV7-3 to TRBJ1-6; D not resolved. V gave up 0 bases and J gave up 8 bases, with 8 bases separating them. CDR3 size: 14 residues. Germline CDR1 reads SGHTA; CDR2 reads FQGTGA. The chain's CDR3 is CASSLTADDSPLHF. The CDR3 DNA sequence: TGTGCCAGCAGCTTAACAGCCGATGATTCACCCCTCCACTTT.

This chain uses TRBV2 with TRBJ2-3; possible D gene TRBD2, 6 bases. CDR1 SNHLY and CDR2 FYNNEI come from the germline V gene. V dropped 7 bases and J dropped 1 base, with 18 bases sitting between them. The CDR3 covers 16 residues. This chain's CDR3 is CASIPIAELGTDTQYF. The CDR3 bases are TGTGCCAGCATTCCAATAGCGGAGTTGGGCACAGATACGCAGTATTTT.

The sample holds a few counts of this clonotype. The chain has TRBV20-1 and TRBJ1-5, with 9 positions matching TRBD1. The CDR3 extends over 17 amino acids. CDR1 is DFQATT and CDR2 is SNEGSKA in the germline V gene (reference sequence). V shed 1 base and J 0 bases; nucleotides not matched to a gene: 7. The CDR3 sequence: CSARALGTGNSNQPQHF. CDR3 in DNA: TGCAGTGCTAGAGCCTTGGGGACAGGGAATAGCAATCAGCCCCAGCATTTT.

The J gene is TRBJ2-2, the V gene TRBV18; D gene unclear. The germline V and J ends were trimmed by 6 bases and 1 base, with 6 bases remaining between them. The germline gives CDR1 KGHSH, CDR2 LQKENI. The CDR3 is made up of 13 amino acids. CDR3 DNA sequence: TGTGCCAGCTCCCTAAGGAACACCGGGGAGCTGTTTTTT. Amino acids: CASSLRNTGELFF.

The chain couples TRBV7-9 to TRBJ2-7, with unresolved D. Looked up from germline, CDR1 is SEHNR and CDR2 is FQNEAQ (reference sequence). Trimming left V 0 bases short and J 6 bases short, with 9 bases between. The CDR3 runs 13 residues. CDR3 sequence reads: CASSLAPSVEQYF. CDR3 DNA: TGTGCCAGCAGCTTAGCACCTTCGGTCGAGCAGTACTTC.

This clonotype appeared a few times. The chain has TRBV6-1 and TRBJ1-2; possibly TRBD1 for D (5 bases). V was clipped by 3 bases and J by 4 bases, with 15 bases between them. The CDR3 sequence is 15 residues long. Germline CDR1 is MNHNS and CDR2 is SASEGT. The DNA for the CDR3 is TGTGCCAGCAGTGAGAGACCGGACACCCTCTATGGCTACACCTTC. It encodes CASSERPDTLYGYTF.

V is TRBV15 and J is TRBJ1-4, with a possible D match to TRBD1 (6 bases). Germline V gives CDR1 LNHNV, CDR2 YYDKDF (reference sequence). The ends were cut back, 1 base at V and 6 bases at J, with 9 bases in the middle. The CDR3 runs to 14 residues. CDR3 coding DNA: TGTGCCACCAGCAGAGGGACAGTATATGAAAAACTGTTTTTT. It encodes CATSRGTVYEKLFF.